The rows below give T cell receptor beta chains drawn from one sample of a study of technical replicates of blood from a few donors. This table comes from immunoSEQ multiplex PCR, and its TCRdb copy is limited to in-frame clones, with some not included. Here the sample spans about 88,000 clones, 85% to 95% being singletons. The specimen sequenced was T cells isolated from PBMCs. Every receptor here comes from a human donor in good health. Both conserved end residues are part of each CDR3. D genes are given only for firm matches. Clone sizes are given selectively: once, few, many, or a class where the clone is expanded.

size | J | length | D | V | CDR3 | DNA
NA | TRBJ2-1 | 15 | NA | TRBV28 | CASSLSRGLDNEQFF | TGTGCCAGCAGTTTGTCACGCGGACTCGACAATGAGCAGTTCTTC
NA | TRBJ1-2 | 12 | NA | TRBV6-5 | CASGSRDYGYTF | TGTGCCAGCGGATCGCGGGACTATGGCTACACCTTC
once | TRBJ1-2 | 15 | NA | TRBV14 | CASSQVNRANYGYTF | TGTGCCAGCAGCCAAGTTAATAGAGCTAACTATGGCTACACCTTC
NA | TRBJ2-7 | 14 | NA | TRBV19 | CASSIVQGSYEQYF | TGTGCCAGTAGTATAGTGCAGGGGTCCTACGAGCAGTACTTC
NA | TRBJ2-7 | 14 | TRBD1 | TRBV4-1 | CASSPRQGADEQYF | TGCGCCAGCAGCCCCCGACAGGGGGCCGACGAGCAGTACTTC
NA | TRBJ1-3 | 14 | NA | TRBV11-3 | CASSPGQRRDTIYF | TGTGCCAGCAGTCCGGGACAAAGGCGGGACACCATATATTTT
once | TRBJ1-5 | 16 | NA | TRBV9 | CASSPQEGRFGQPQHF | TGTGCCAGCAGCCCTCAGGAGGGCAGATTCGGTCAGCCCCAGCATTTT
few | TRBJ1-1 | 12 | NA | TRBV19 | CASSIGPGGAFF | TGTGCCAGTAGTATAGGTCCCGGAGGAGCTTTCTTT
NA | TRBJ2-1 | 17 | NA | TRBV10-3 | CAISESKLIISYNEQFF | TGTGCCATCAGTGAGTCGAAGCTTATAATCTCCTACAATGAGCAGTTCTTC
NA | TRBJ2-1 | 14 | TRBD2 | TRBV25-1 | CASSGLAGGLEQFF | TGTGCCAGCAGTGGACTAGCGGGAGGTCTTGAGCAGTTCTTC
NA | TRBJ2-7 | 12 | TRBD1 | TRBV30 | CAHDRGTYEQYF | TGTGCCCACGACAGGGGAACCTACGAGCAGTACTTC
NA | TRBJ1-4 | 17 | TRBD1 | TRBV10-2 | CASRGQNLDATNEKLFF | TGCGCCAGCAGGGGACAGAACCTAGATGCAACTAATGAAAAACTGTTTTTT
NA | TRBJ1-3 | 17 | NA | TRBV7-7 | CASSSLPPYSTGNTIYF | TGTGCCAGCAGCTCTCTTCCCCCCTATTCCACCGGAAACACCATATATTTT
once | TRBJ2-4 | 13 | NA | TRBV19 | CASSMGLGSPQYF | TGTGCCAGTAGTATGGGGCTCGGGTCCCCTCAGTACTTC
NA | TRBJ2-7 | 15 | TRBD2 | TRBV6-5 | CASSSLASGDYEQYF | TGTGCCAGCAGTTCCCTTGCTAGCGGGGACTACGAGCAGTACTTC
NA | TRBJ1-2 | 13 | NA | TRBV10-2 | CASSEPLNYGYTF | TGCGCCAGCAGTGAGCCCCTAAACTATGGCTACACCTTC
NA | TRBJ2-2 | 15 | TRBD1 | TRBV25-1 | CASRRTGANTGELFF | TGTGCCAGCCGCAGGACAGGGGCGAACACCGGGGAGCTGTTTTTT
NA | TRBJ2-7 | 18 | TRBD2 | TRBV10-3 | CAISGGSSGREISYEQYF | TGTGCCATCAGTGGGGGGTCAAGCGGGAGGGAAATCTCCTACGAGCAGTACTTC
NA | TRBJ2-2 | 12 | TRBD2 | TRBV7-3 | CASSATSGELFF | TGTGCCAGCAGCGCAACTAGCGGTGAGCTGTTTTTT
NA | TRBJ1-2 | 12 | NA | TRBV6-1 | CARGTTGYGYTF | TGTGCCAGGGGGACAACTGGGTATGGCTACACCTTC
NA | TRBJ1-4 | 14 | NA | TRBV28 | CASSKAGLDEKLFF | TGTGCCAGCAGCAAAGCAGGGCTGGATGAAAAACTGTTTTTT
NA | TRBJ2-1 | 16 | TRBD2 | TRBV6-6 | CASSWGSGRNYNEQFF | TGTGCCAGCAGTTGGGGTAGCGGGAGGAATTACAATGAGCAGTTCTTC
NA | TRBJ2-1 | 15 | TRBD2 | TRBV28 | CATTSGLADYNEQFF | TGTGCCACTACGAGCGGACTAGCGGACTACAATGAGCAGTTCTTC
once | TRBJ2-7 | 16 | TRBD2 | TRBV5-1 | CASSPAGTSGGYEQYF | TGCGCCAGCAGCCCCGCCGGGACTAGCGGGGGCTACGAGCAGTACTTC
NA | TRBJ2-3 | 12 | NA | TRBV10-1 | CASSDRGDTQYF | TGCGCCAGCAGTGACCGGGGAGATACGCAGTATTTT